What follows is one TCR beta chain and its context. As yet, its antigen is unknown. Researchers ran the PCR with 60 Vbeta and 13 Jbeta primers. Sequencing used immunoSEQ multiplex PCR; TCRdb keeps in-frame clones, though not all of them. This sample carries about 120,000 clones, 77% of them seen once, and the ten largest clones take approximately 9.9%. This entry comes from a study of cytomegalovirus exposure and HLA in healthy donors. Notes on the study in general: The productive fraction for most TCR beta V segments was about 87% or about 30% in an earlier analysis. It was reported in a later analysis that an Asian-associated ancestry cluster showed fewer N-insertions than the approximately 670-donor mean. Accounts indicate the classifier identified cytomegalovirus status with strong specificity and sensitivity.

Donors likely had unrecorded immune exposures despite being nominally healthy when sampled. CDR3 length: 13 amino acids. Trimming removed 1 base at V and 8 bases at J, with 11 bases between. Germline values: CDR1 LNHNV, CDR2 YYDKDF (reference sequence). This TCR came from a man between 35 and 55 years old in good health and CMV-seropositive. The sequenced sample consisted of PBMCs. The chain recombines TRBV15 with TRBJ1-2; D is uncertain. The CDR3 protein is CATSRGAQLGYTF. The CDR3 region has the DNA TGTGCCACCAGCAGAGGGGCACAGCTGGGCTACACCTTC.